A selection of T cell receptor beta chains follows, all from one sample in a study of blood T cell repertoires in COVID-19. Only in-frame clones appear in the TCRdb table, and some are missing; sequencing was by immunoSEQ multiplex PCR. Of around 82,000 clones in the sample, roughly 90% were seen once. Sequencing input: peripheral blood. The receptors were sampled from a man aged 80 or over with COVID-19, enrolled during active disease. Each CDR3 is given with its conserved first and last residue. The order of the fields is V gene, D gene, clone size, J gene, CDR3 protein, CDR3 DNA. D genes are given only for firm matches. The listing skips clone size in some rows; elsewhere it reads once, few, many or a size class.

TRBV27	NA	NA	TRBJ2-7	CATGQFYEQYF	TGTGCTACTGGACAGTTCTACGAGCAGTACTTC
TRBV11-2	TRBD2	NA	TRBJ2-5	CASSLGLVETQYF	TGTGCCAGCAGCTTGGGACTAGTAGAGACCCAGTACTTC
TRBV18	TRBD1	once	TRBJ2-5	CASSLDRVGETQYF	TGTGCCAGCTCACTTGACAGGGTCGGGGAGACCCAGTACTTC
TRBV18	TRBD1	NA	TRBJ2-7	CASSPNRGDEQYF	TGTGCCAGCTCACCAAACAGGGGGGACGAGCAGTACTTC
TRBV9	TRBD1	once	TRBJ1-1	CASSAAGGTEAFF	TGTGCCAGCAGCGCCGCAGGGGGCACTGAAGCTTTCTTT
TRBV6-2/TRBV6-3	NA	once	TRBJ1-2	CASSYRTDYGYTF	TGTGCCAGCAGTTACCGGACAGACTATGGCTACACCTTC
TRBV7-8	NA	few	TRBJ2-1	CASSLGLVGAPVSYNEQFF	TGTGCCAGCAGCCTCGGGTTGGTGGGGGCCCCGGTTTCCTACAATGAGCAGTTCTTC
TRBV6-6	TRBD1	NA	TRBJ1-5	CASNHIRQGARQPQHF	TGTGCCAGCAATCACATCCGACAGGGGGCAAGGCAGCCCCAGCATTTT
TRBV18	TRBD1	NA	TRBJ2-1	CASSPVTGGSYNEQFF	TGTGCCAGCTCACCCGTTACAGGGGGCTCCTACAATGAGCAGTTCTTC
TRBV29-1	TRBD1	NA	TRBJ2-7	CSVGQVYEQYF	TGCAGCGTAGGACAGGTCTACGAGCAGTACTTC
TRBV29-1	TRBD1	NA	TRBJ1-1	CSVATPGTGNTEAFF	TGCAGCGTTGCGACCCCGGGGACAGGGAACACTGAAGCTTTCTTT
TRBV28	TRBD1	NA	TRBJ2-4	CASSPGQTNIQYF	TGTGCCAGCAGTCCGGGACAGACAAACATTCAGTACTTC
TRBV11-2	NA	NA	TRBJ2-7	CASSLVLTASSYEQYF	TGTGCCAGCAGCTTAGTTTTAACAGCCAGCTCCTACGAGCAGTACTTC
TRBV25-1	TRBD1	NA	TRBJ2-2	CASSEYGRGPGELFF	TGTGCCAGCAGTGAATATGGCAGGGGGCCCGGGGAGCTGTTTTTT
TRBV7-8	NA	NA	TRBJ1-1	CASSLQSNTEAFF	TGTGCCAGCAGCTTACAATCCAACACTGAAGCTTTCTTT
TRBV3-1/TRBV3-2	NA	NA	TRBJ1-1	CASSLGQDTEAFF	TGTGCCAGCAGCCTAGGACAAGACACTGAAGCTTTCTTT
TRBV14	NA	NA	TRBJ2-1	CASSPLGGYNEQFF	TGTGCCAGCAGCCCATTGGGGGGCTACAATGAGCAGTTCTTC
TRBV29-1	NA	NA	TRBJ1-1	CSGGRAEDTEAFF	TGCAGCGGTGGGAGGGCTGAGGACACTGAAGCTTTCTTT
TRBV19	TRBD1	NA	TRBJ2-7	CASSLTGTGIHEQYF	TGTGCCAGTAGTCTCACCGGGACAGGGATCCACGAGCAGTACTTC
TRBV21-1	NA	NA	TRBJ2-7	CASQHSDRVDYEQYF	TGTGCCAGCCAGCATTCAGACAGGGTGGACTACGAGCAGTACTTC
TRBV12-3/TRBV12-4	NA	NA	TRBJ1-2	CASSRSNYGYTF	TGTGCCAGCAGCCGGAGTAACTATGGCTACACCTTC
TRBV14	NA	NA	TRBJ1-2	CASSLRQGNYGYTF	TGTGCCAGCAGCCTCCGCCAGGGGAACTATGGCTACACCTTC
TRBV6-5	TRBD1	NA	TRBJ2-7	CASSSAGTGSYEQYF	TGTGCCAGCAGTTCCGCCGGGACAGGCTCCTACGAGCAGTACTTC
TRBV9	NA	NA	TRBJ2-7	CASSPRTDPSYEQYF	TGTGCCAGCAGCCCCCGGACAGACCCGTCCTACGAGCAGTACTTC
TRBV25-1	TRBD1	few	TRBJ1-4	CASSERVGTGVNEKLFF	TGTGCCAGCAGTGAAAGGGTCGGGACAGGGGTAAATGAAAAACTGTTTTTT
TRBV6-6	TRBD1	NA	TRBJ2-3	CASSSDRGQYF	TGTGCCAGCAGTTCAGACAGGGGGCAGTATTTT
TRBV6-1	NA	few	TRBJ1-6	CASSEYGDSPLHF	TGTGCCAGCAGTGAATACGGGGATTCACCCCTCCACTTT
TRBV6-6	TRBD1	NA	TRBJ1-2	CAGRPTGEEYGYTF	TGTGCCGGGCGCCCGACAGGGGAGGAGTATGGCTACACCTTC
TRBV7-8	NA	few	TRBJ1-1	CASSLTSGGTEAFF	TGTGCCAGCAGCTTAACCTCGGGAGGCACTGAAGCTTTCTTT
TRBV7-9	NA	NA	TRBJ2-3	CASSDPGADTQYF	TGTGCCAGCAGCGACCCCGGGGCAGATACGCAGTATTTT
TRBV5-5	TRBD2	NA	TRBJ2-2	CASGTGEGYAGELFF	TGTGCCAGCGGCACCGGGGAGGGCTACGCCGGGGAGCTGTTTTTT